This is a list of T cell receptor beta chains from one sample in a study of T cell changes during pregnancy in multiple sclerosis. Clones were read by immunoSEQ multiplex PCR, and TCRdb kept only the in-frame ones, dropping some. The data show tens of thousands of clones, more than 85% seen once. The specimen comprised peripheral blood, sampled after pregnancy. All receptors derive from a female donor with multiple sclerosis, enrolled in a pregnancy study. CDR3s include the opening cysteine and the closing phenylalanine or tryptophan. Fields, in order: clone size, J gene, D gene, V gene, CDR3 DNA, CDR3 protein. A D gene is named only where the DNA matches it firmly. Size is stated for part of the rows, as once, few or many counts, or as a class when the clone is expanded.

clone size: NA
J gene: TRBJ1-2
D gene: NA
V gene: TRBV4-3
CDR3 DNA: TGCGCCAGCAGCCAAGATTCCGGGGGAGGGAACTATGGCTACACCTTC
CDR3 protein: CASSQDSGGGNYGYTF

clone size: NA
J gene: TRBJ2-1
D gene: TRBD2
V gene: TRBV4-1
CDR3 DNA: TGCGCCACCGCCACGGGGGGTGGGAATGAGCAGTTCTTC
CDR3 protein: CATATGGGNEQFF

clone size: NA
J gene: TRBJ1-1
D gene: NA
V gene: TRBV9
CDR3 DNA: TGTGCCAGCAGCAGAGCCGGGGCAGGGGTGAACACTGAAGCTTTCTTT
CDR3 protein: CASSRAGAGVNTEAFF

clone size: NA
J gene: TRBJ1-3
D gene: NA
V gene: TRBV7-2
CDR3 DNA: TGTGCCAGCAGCTTAAGGCAGGGTCAGGTTCGCGCCATATATTTT
CDR3 protein: CASSLRQGQVRAIYF

clone size: NA
J gene: TRBJ1-2
D gene: TRBD1
V gene: TRBV19
CDR3 DNA: TGTGCCAGTAGTATGGGTCCAGGGGGCGTTTATGGCTACACCTTC
CDR3 protein: CASSMGPGGVYGYTF

clone size: NA
J gene: TRBJ2-3
D gene: NA
V gene: TRBV5-1
CDR3 DNA: TGCGCCAGCAGCCTGTCGACACAGGGTTTCACAGATACGCAGTATTTT
CDR3 protein: CASSLSTQGFTDTQYF

clone size: NA
J gene: TRBJ2-1
D gene: NA
V gene: TRBV5-1
CDR3 DNA: TGCGCCAGCAGCTTGGCGGGTAGATCTCACAATGAGCAGTTCTTC
CDR3 protein: CASSLAGRSHNEQFF

clone size: NA
J gene: TRBJ1-2
D gene: NA
V gene: TRBV6-5
CDR3 DNA: TGTGCCAGCAGTTACTTATCGCCAGGGTTGACGGATGGCTACACCTTC
CDR3 protein: CASSYLSPGLTDGYTF

clone size: NA
J gene: TRBJ1-2
D gene: NA
V gene: TRBV2
CDR3 DNA: TGTGCCAGCAGAGAAGACCGCGGCCCGGCTGGCTACACCTTC
CDR3 protein: CASREDRGPAGYTF

clone size: NA
J gene: TRBJ2-7
D gene: NA
V gene: TRBV20-1
CDR3 DNA: TGCAGTGTCTACCCGGGTGGGGAGCAGTACTTC
CDR3 protein: CSVYPGGEQYF

clone size: NA
J gene: TRBJ2-2
D gene: TRBD1
V gene: TRBV4-3
CDR3 DNA: TGCGCCAGCATGGGACAGCTAATGAACACCGGGGAGCTGTTTTTT
CDR3 protein: CASMGQLMNTGELFF

clone size: NA
J gene: TRBJ1-4
D gene: TRBD1
V gene: TRBV30
CDR3 DNA: TGTGCCTGGCAGAGAAGACAGGGAACCGAAAAACTGTTTTTT
CDR3 protein: CAWQRRQGTEKLFF

clone size: NA
J gene: TRBJ2-3
D gene: NA
V gene: TRBV7-3
CDR3 DNA: TGTGCCAGCAGCTTATACTTGAGCCACAGCACAGATACGCAGTATTTT
CDR3 protein: CASSLYLSHSTDTQYF

clone size: NA
J gene: TRBJ2-1
D gene: NA
V gene: TRBV5-1
CDR3 DNA: TGCGCCAGCAGCTTGGACAGTCACAATGAGCAGTTCTTC
CDR3 protein: CASSLDSHNEQFF

clone size: NA
J gene: TRBJ2-6
D gene: TRBD1
V gene: TRBV7-2
CDR3 DNA: TGTGCCAGCAGCCAGGGGGTCTCTGGGGCCAACGTCCTGACTTTC
CDR3 protein: CASSQGVSGANVLTF

clone size: NA
J gene: TRBJ2-3
D gene: TRBD2
V gene: TRBV18
CDR3 DNA: TGTGCCAGCTCACCCATTCTAGCGGGGGGAATCGCAGATACGCAGTATTTT
CDR3 protein: CASSPILAGGIADTQYF

clone size: few
J gene: TRBJ2-1
D gene: TRBD2
V gene: TRBV6-1
CDR3 DNA: TGTGCCAGCAGTGAACTAGCGGGGGCCCCCAATGAGCAGTTCTTC
CDR3 protein: CASSELAGAPNEQFF

clone size: NA
J gene: TRBJ1-1
D gene: NA
V gene: TRBV18
CDR3 DNA: TGTGCCAGCTCACGGACGGGACAGAACACTGAAGCTTTCTTT
CDR3 protein: CASSRTGQNTEAFF

clone size: NA
J gene: TRBJ2-3
D gene: TRBD2
V gene: TRBV18
CDR3 DNA: TGTGCCAGCTTAACCGGGACTAGCACTATTCCAGATACGCAGTATTTT
CDR3 protein: CASLTGTSTIPDTQYF

clone size: NA
J gene: TRBJ1-6
D gene: NA
V gene: TRBV5-6
CDR3 DNA: TGTGCCAGCAGCTTGGCGGACAGCTCCTATAATTCACCCCTCCACTTT
CDR3 protein: CASSLADSSYNSPLHF

clone size: NA
J gene: TRBJ2-7
D gene: NA
V gene: TRBV30
CDR3 DNA: TGTGCCTGGGGACGGACAAAAACTTACGAGCAGTACTTC
CDR3 protein: CAWGRTKTYEQYF

clone size: NA
J gene: TRBJ2-1
D gene: TRBD2
V gene: TRBV7-3
CDR3 DNA: TGTGCCAGCAGCCGGGGGTTCGGGACTAGCGGGAGTGAGCAGTTCTTC
CDR3 protein: CASSRGFGTSGSEQFF

clone size: NA
J gene: TRBJ2-2
D gene: NA
V gene: TRBV2
CDR3 DNA: TGTGCCAGCAGTCGGGGGGCAAACACCGGGGAGCTGTTTTTT
CDR3 protein: CASSRGANTGELFF

clone size: NA
J gene: TRBJ1-1
D gene: TRBD1
V gene: TRBV7-8
CDR3 DNA: TGTGCCAGCAGCAGACAGGGACCTGAAGCTTTCTTT
CDR3 protein: CASSRQGPEAFF

clone size: NA
J gene: TRBJ2-3
D gene: NA
V gene: TRBV6-6
CDR3 DNA: TGTGCCAGCAGTTGGGGAGGAAAGACAGATACGCAGTATTTT
CDR3 protein: CASSWGGKTDTQYF

clone size: once
J gene: TRBJ1-1
D gene: TRBD1
V gene: TRBV5-4
CDR3 DNA: TGTGCCAGCAGCCAGGGACAGGGAAGAACTGAAGCTTTCTTT
CDR3 protein: CASSQGQGRTEAFF

clone size: NA
J gene: TRBJ2-5
D gene: NA
V gene: TRBV6-5
CDR3 DNA: TGTGCCAGCAGTTACCAGGGGACCCAGTACTTC
CDR3 protein: CASSYQGTQYF

clone size: NA
J gene: TRBJ2-6
D gene: TRBD2
V gene: TRBV13
CDR3 DNA: TGTGCCAGCAGCGCCAGGACTAGCGGGATATCTGGGGCCAACGTCCTGACTTTC
CDR3 protein: CASSARTSGISGANVLTF

clone size: NA
J gene: TRBJ2-1
D gene: TRBD2
V gene: TRBV6-5
CDR3 DNA: TGTGCCAGCAGTTACTCGGCTAGCGGGGGGGCCGGTGAGCAGTTCTTC
CDR3 protein: CASSYSASGGAGEQFF

clone size: NA
J gene: TRBJ2-4
D gene: NA
V gene: TRBV5-6
CDR3 DNA: TGTGCCAGCAGCTTCCGGCAGGGGTGGAACATTCAGTACTTC
CDR3 protein: CASSFRQGWNIQYF

clone size: NA
J gene: TRBJ2-1
D gene: TRBD1
V gene: TRBV9
CDR3 DNA: TGTGCCAGCAGCGTAGGCAGGGACAGGGGGCTGAGTGAGCAGTTCTTC
CDR3 protein: CASSVGRDRGLSEQFF

clone size: NA
J gene: TRBJ2-7
D gene: NA
V gene: TRBV6-6
CDR3 DNA: TGTGCCAGCAGTTCACGAAGGGGCGGGGTCTACGAGCAGTACTTC
CDR3 protein: CASSSRRGGVYEQYF

clone size: NA
J gene: TRBJ1-2
D gene: TRBD1
V gene: TRBV2
CDR3 DNA: TGTGCCAGCAGTGAGGAGGGGACAGGGGGGGGCTACACCTTC
CDR3 protein: CASSEEGTGGGYTF

clone size: NA
J gene: TRBJ2-3
D gene: NA
V gene: TRBV4-2
CDR3 DNA: TGTGCCAGCAGCCTAAGTCCTGGGCTCACCACAGATACGCAGTATTTT
CDR3 protein: CASSLSPGLTTDTQYF

clone size: NA
J gene: TRBJ2-3
D gene: TRBD2
V gene: TRBV9
CDR3 DNA: TGTGCCAGCAGCTTAGGACGGGACTATCCAGATACGCAGTATTTT
CDR3 protein: CASSLGRDYPDTQYF

clone size: NA
J gene: TRBJ1-1
D gene: NA
V gene: TRBV10-3
CDR3 DNA: TGTGCCATCAGTGAGTCAGGGGGTCTGGACACTGAAGCTTTCTTT
CDR3 protein: CAISESGGLDTEAFF

clone size: once
J gene: TRBJ1-3
D gene: TRBD1
V gene: TRBV30
CDR3 DNA: TGTGCCTGGAGTGTAACAGGGGCTGGAAACACCATATATTTT
CDR3 protein: CAWSVTGAGNTIYF

clone size: NA
J gene: TRBJ2-7
D gene: TRBD2
V gene: TRBV7-8
CDR3 DNA: TGTGCCAGCAGCTTAGTTGTAGCGGGGGAAGGCGAGCAGTACTTC
CDR3 protein: CASSLVVAGEGEQYF

clone size: NA
J gene: TRBJ2-7
D gene: NA
V gene: TRBV27
CDR3 DNA: TGTGCCAGCAGTTTAGTGGGCTTTCACGAGCAGTACTTC
CDR3 protein: CASSLVGFHEQYF

clone size: NA
J gene: TRBJ2-7
D gene: TRBD2
V gene: TRBV7-2
CDR3 DNA: TGTGCCAGCAGCCATAGCGGGGGGGTAATTCTCTACGAGCAGTACTTC
CDR3 protein: CASSHSGGVILYEQYF

clone size: NA
J gene: TRBJ1-2
D gene: NA
V gene: TRBV7-3
CDR3 DNA: TGTGCCAGCAGCTTAACGGGGGCAGCTGGCTACACCTTC
CDR3 protein: CASSLTGAAGYTF

clone size: NA
J gene: TRBJ2-3
D gene: TRBD2
V gene: TRBV19
CDR3 DNA: TGTGCCAGTAGTATCTGGGCGGGGGGGCTCTCAGATACGCAGTATTTT
CDR3 protein: CASSIWAGGLSDTQYF

clone size: NA
J gene: TRBJ2-3
D gene: TRBD2
V gene: TRBV9
CDR3 DNA: TGTGCCAGCAGCGTCGGGACTACTAAGACAGATACGCAGTATTTT
CDR3 protein: CASSVGTTKTDTQYF

clone size: NA
J gene: TRBJ2-7
D gene: NA
V gene: TRBV7-2
CDR3 DNA: TGTGCCAGCAGCCCAGGGATCGCCCACGAGCAGTACTTC
CDR3 protein: CASSPGIAHEQYF

clone size: NA
J gene: TRBJ1-2
D gene: NA
V gene: TRBV4-3
CDR3 DNA: TGCGCCAGCAGCCAAGATTGGGGGGGCACCGGCTATGGCTACACCTTC
CDR3 protein: CASSQDWGGTGYGYTF

clone size: NA
J gene: TRBJ1-5
D gene: TRBD1
V gene: TRBV27
CDR3 DNA: TGTGCCAGCAGTTTATCCCCCACAGGGGGCGGTCAACAGCCCCAGCATTTT
CDR3 protein: CASSLSPTGGGQQPQHF

clone size: NA
J gene: TRBJ2-7
D gene: TRBD1
V gene: TRBV2
CDR3 DNA: TGTGCCAGCAGTTCCGGGACAGTAGCCTACGAGCAGTACTTC
CDR3 protein: CASSSGTVAYEQYF

clone size: NA
J gene: TRBJ2-7
D gene: TRBD1
V gene: TRBV7-9
CDR3 DNA: TGTGCCAGCAGCTTAGGAGGGGGGGGACAGGGTGAGGAGCAGTACTTC
CDR3 protein: CASSLGGGGQGEEQYF

clone size: NA
J gene: TRBJ2-2
D gene: TRBD2
V gene: TRBV9
CDR3 DNA: TGTGCCAGCAGCGTAGTCGGGGGGTACACCGGGGAGCTGTTTTTT
CDR3 protein: CASSVVGGYTGELFF

clone size: NA
J gene: TRBJ1-2
D gene: NA
V gene: TRBV10-3
CDR3 DNA: TGTGCCATCGGCTTGGGTGGGGGGGCGCTTGGCTACACCTTC
CDR3 protein: CAIGLGGGALGYTF

clone size: NA
J gene: TRBJ2-7
D gene: TRBD2
V gene: TRBV18
CDR3 DNA: TGTGCCAGCTCACCGAGCGGGGGGCTCAACGAGCAGTACTTC
CDR3 protein: CASSPSGGLNEQYF

clone size: NA
J gene: TRBJ1-1
D gene: NA
V gene: TRBV29-1
CDR3 DNA: TGCAGCGTTGGGCGGAATTCCATAAACACTGAAGCTTTCTTT
CDR3 protein: CSVGRNSINTEAFF